This TCR beta chain is drawn from a study of blood T cells in healthy people across ages. Sample-barcoded 5' priming and a J-beta primer mix drove a second PCR of roughly 6 to 12 cycles. One entry per CDR3 protein, called by TCRdb with MiXCR from the 5' RACE reads. Among around 710,000 distinct CDR3 sequences, about 40% were seen once, and the ten largest hold approximately 22%. This clonotype has a handful of counts. The antigen is undetermined. General study results and limits: Long-lived donors exceeded aged donors in naive CD4+ cells and diversity. Possibly, changes in expanded clonotypes were confounded because donor CMV status was unknown.

The sequencing input was blood. The TCR comes from a woman in her sixties or seventies in good health.

CDR3 sequence reads: CASSKTVRGGSNYGYTF. The CDR3 nucleotides are TGTGCCAGCAGCAAAACGGTCCGGGGAGGGAGCAACTATGGCTACACCTTC. This chain uses TRBV21-1 with TRBJ1-2. TRBV21-1 is recorded as a pseudogene. This CDR3 has 17 amino acids.